This TCR beta chain was identified during a study of PD-L1 blockade in urothelial cancer. At the level of the study: Blood yielded a median of approximately 140,000 T cells per sample.

Every PCR was spiked with synthetic TCR analog templates. TCRdb's copy holds only in-frame clones and misses some; the assay was immunoSEQ multiplex PCR. The table records some 50,000 clones, approximately 85% of them present only once. Time point described: peripheral blood 6 weeks after treatment start. This clone was counted many times. The receptor comes from a man aged 45-60 years with urothelial cancer. The sequencing used PBMCs, collected around atezolizumab (anti-PD-L1) treatment.

The CDR3 coding sequence is TGCGCCAGCAGCCACCCTGGACAGGAGGCCCTAAGACACTACGAGCAGTACTTC. Amino acids: CASSHPGQEALRHYEQYF. The gene calls are TRBV4-1 and TRBJ2-7; TRBD1 aligns across 7 bases. Germline V gene lookup returns CDR1 MGHRA and CDR2 YSYEKL. The CDR3 spans 18 residues. V was pared by 3 bases and J by 3 bases, with 17 bases of the junction left unmatched.